The rows below give T cell receptor beta chains drawn from one sample of a study of T-cell memory formation after mild COVID-19. TCRdb fed the 5' RACE reads into MiXCR, producing one record per CDR3 protein. The sample lists 400,000 to 550,000 distinct CDR3 sequences; approximately 23% were seen once. The source material was PBMCs or a T cell subset sorted from them (not recorded which). These receptors were taken from an adult woman who had mild COVID-19 (a few samples of this study predate the infection). Cell type and time point are not known. Each CDR3 is given with its conserved first and last residue. Fields, in order: J gene, D gene, V gene, clone size, CDR3 protein, CDR3 DNA. A D gene is named only where the DNA matches it firmly. Expanded clones get a size class; other rows say once, few or many, or leave the size out.

j_call: TRBJ1-4
d_call: TRBD1
v_call: TRBV5-1
clone_size: .
cdr3_aa: CASSRRDRTNEKLFF
cdr3_nt: TGCGCCAGCAGCCGCCGGGACAGAACTAATGAAAAACTGTTTTTT

j_call: TRBJ2-1
d_call: TRBD1
v_call: TRBV12-3/TRBV12-4
clone_size: few
cdr3_aa: CASSGGQYNEQFF
cdr3_nt: TGTGCCAGCAGTGGGGGACAGTACAATGAGCAGTTCTTC

j_call: TRBJ1-4
d_call: TRBD1
v_call: TRBV20-1
clone_size: few
cdr3_aa: CSARHRDRGATNEKLFF
cdr3_nt: TGCAGTGCTAGGCACCGGGACAGGGGCGCTACTAATGAAAAACTGTTTTTT

j_call: TRBJ2-1
d_call: .
v_call: TRBV4-1
clone_size: .
cdr3_aa: CASSQVALEQFF
cdr3_nt: TGCGCCAGCAGCCAAGTTGCTCTCGAGCAGTTCTTC

j_call: TRBJ1-1
d_call: .
v_call: TRBV12-3/TRBV12-4
clone_size: .
cdr3_aa: CASSLLGGSNTEAFF
cdr3_nt: TGTGCCAGCAGCCTATTGGGGGGTTCGAACACTGAAGCTTTCTTT

j_call: TRBJ2-3
d_call: .
v_call: TRBV7-9
clone_size: .
cdr3_aa: CASSGLAISTDTQYF
cdr3_nt: TGTGCCAGCAGCGGGTTAGCGATATCCACAGATACGCAGTATTTT

j_call: TRBJ2-7
d_call: .
v_call: TRBV13
clone_size: few
cdr3_aa: CASSSPDRTYEQYF
cdr3_nt: TGTGCCAGCAGCAGCCCCGACAGGACCTACGAGCAGTACTTC

j_call: TRBJ2-2
d_call: .
v_call: TRBV29-1
clone_size: .
cdr3_aa: CSVHGGHTTGELFF
cdr3_nt: TGCAGCGTACATGGGGGACACACCACCGGGGAGCTGTTTTTT

j_call: TRBJ2-7
d_call: TRBD2
v_call: TRBV20-1
clone_size: .
cdr3_aa: CSARDNGGGSYEQYF
cdr3_nt: TGCAGTGCTAGAGATAACGGCGGGGGCTCCTACGAGCAGTACTTC

j_call: TRBJ1-2
d_call: TRBD1
v_call: TRBV7-2
clone_size: .
cdr3_aa: CASSLSPGQAYGYTF
cdr3_nt: TGTGCCAGCAGCTTATCTCCGGGACAGGCTTATGGCTACACCTTC

j_call: TRBJ2-5
d_call: .
v_call: TRBV7-3
clone_size: few
cdr3_aa: CASSPGGLAQETQYF
cdr3_nt: TGTGCCAGCAGCCCCGGGGGCCTAGCCCAAGAGACCCAGTACTTC

j_call: TRBJ2-4
d_call: TRBD1
v_call: TRBV5-1
clone_size: few
cdr3_aa: CASSLVYRGSKNIQYF
cdr3_nt: TGCGCCAGCAGCTTGGTTTACAGGGGGTCCAAAAACATTCAGTACTTC

j_call: TRBJ2-7
d_call: TRBD2
v_call: TRBV20-1
clone_size: few
cdr3_aa: CSARDFLAGGLSYEQYF
cdr3_nt: TGCAGTGCTAGAGATTTCCTAGCGGGAGGCCTCTCCTACGAGCAGTACTTC

j_call: TRBJ2-7
d_call: .
v_call: TRBV5-1
clone_size: .
cdr3_aa: CASSLVPSSCEQYF
cdr3_nt: TGCGCCAGCAGCTTGGTACCATCCTCCTGCGAGCAGTACTTC

j_call: TRBJ2-1
d_call: .
v_call: TRBV10-3
clone_size: .
cdr3_aa: CAITVDADYNEQFF
cdr3_nt: TGTGCCATCACCGTGGATGCGGACTACAATGAGCAGTTCTTC

j_call: TRBJ1-1
d_call: .
v_call: TRBV12-3/TRBV12-4
clone_size: .
cdr3_aa: CASSLGTGRSNTEAFF
cdr3_nt: TGTGCCAGCAGTTTAGGTACGGGACGGTCAAACACTGAAGCTTTCTTT

j_call: TRBJ2-7
d_call: TRBD2
v_call: TRBV6-5
clone_size: .
cdr3_aa: CASREVGVAGSYEQYF
cdr3_nt: TGTGCCAGCAGGGAGGTAGGGGTAGCGGGATCCTACGAGCAGTACTTC

j_call: TRBJ2-5
d_call: .
v_call: TRBV6-2/TRBV6-3
clone_size: few
cdr3_aa: CASSPNHSQETQYF
cdr3_nt: TGTGCCAGCAGTCCTAACCATTCCCAAGAGACCCAGTACTTC

j_call: TRBJ2-3
d_call: .
v_call: TRBV6-6
clone_size: .
cdr3_aa: CASSYSWGGAGTDTQYF
cdr3_nt: TGTGCCAGCAGTTACTCGTGGGGGGGGGCCGGAACAGATACGCAGTATTTT

j_call: TRBJ2-1
d_call: .
v_call: TRBV5-1
clone_size: .
cdr3_aa: CASSWLGEDVNEQFF
cdr3_nt: TGCGCCAGCAGCTGGCTTGGCGAAGATGTCAATGAGCAGTTCTTC

j_call: TRBJ2-7
d_call: .
v_call: TRBV7-9
clone_size: .
cdr3_aa: CASSFPIDSRGSYEQYF
cdr3_nt: TGTGCCAGCAGCTTTCCAATAGACAGCCGGGGCTCCTACGAGCAGTACTTC

j_call: TRBJ2-1
d_call: TRBD2
v_call: TRBV6-4
clone_size: .
cdr3_aa: CASSVGPAGGNNEQFF
cdr3_nt: TGTGCCAGCAGTGTAGGACCAGCGGGAGGAAACAATGAGCAGTTCTTC

j_call: TRBJ2-3
d_call: .
v_call: TRBV14
clone_size: few
cdr3_aa: CASSQEEVAALDTQYF
cdr3_nt: TGTGCCAGCAGCCAAGAAGAGGTAGCGGCTCTGGATACGCAGTATTTT

j_call: TRBJ1-6
d_call: .
v_call: TRBV6-6
clone_size: .
cdr3_aa: CASSFLARRNSPLHF
cdr3_nt: TGTGCCAGCAGCTTTCTCGCCAGGAGGAATTCACCCCTCCACTTT

j_call: TRBJ2-1
d_call: TRBD2
v_call: TRBV15
clone_size: few
cdr3_aa: CATSRGLAGGWNEQFF
cdr3_nt: TGTGCCACCAGCAGAGGACTAGCGGGAGGGTGGAATGAGCAGTTCTTC